This T cell receptor beta chain emerged from a study of Ad26.COV2.S vaccination and SARS-CoV-2 variants. Study context: Ad26.COV2.S was injected intramuscularly once or twice, 56 days apart.

Method: immunoSEQ multiplex PCR; TCRdb's copy keeps in-frame clones and lacks some. The table has around 300,000 clones, roughly nine tenths seen once. As to this clone: Its specificity is unknown.

The treatment: 15 to 20 received Ad26.COV2.S at low or high dose, single or two shots; roughly five received placebo; per-sample allocation not given. Collection of samples fell on day 63 after the first vaccine or placebo injection. A Boston donor was an adult aged 18-55 years. Findings and limits, study-wide: Considerable breadth of spike-specific CD8+ and CD4+ T cell responses has reportedly been documented following vaccination.

The CDR3 has 14 amino acids. Germline values: CDR1 SGHVS, CDR2 FQNEAQ. The V gene lost 3 bases and the J gene lost 6 bases, with 12 bases spanning the gap. The V gene is TRBV7-8, the J gene TRBJ2-1, with D possibly being TRBD1 or TRBD2 (5 bases each). The input for sequencing was peripheral blood, taken in a trial of Ad26.COV2.S vaccine versus placebo. This TCR derives from a person aged 18-65 years who received the Ad26.COV2.S COVID-19 vaccine or a placebo. This CDR3 reads CASSFGTPSNEQFF. The CDR3 DNA is TGTGCCAGCAGCTTCGGGACCCCCTCCAATGAGCAGTTCTTC.